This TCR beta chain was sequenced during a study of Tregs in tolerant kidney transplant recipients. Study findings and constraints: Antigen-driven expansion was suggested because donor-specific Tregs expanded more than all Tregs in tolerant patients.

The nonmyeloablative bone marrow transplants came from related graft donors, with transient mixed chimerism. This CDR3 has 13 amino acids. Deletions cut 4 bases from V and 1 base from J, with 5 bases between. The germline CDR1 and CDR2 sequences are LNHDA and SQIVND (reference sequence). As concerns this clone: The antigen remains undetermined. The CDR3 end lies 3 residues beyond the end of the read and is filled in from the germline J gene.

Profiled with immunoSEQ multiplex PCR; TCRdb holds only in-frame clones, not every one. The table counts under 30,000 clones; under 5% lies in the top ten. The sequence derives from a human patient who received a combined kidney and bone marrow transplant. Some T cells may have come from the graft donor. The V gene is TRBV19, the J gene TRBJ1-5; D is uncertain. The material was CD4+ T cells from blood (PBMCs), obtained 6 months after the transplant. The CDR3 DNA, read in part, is TGTGCCAGTAGTAAGGTGAGCAATCAGCCC. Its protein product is CASSKVSNQP. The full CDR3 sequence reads CASSKVSNQPQHF.